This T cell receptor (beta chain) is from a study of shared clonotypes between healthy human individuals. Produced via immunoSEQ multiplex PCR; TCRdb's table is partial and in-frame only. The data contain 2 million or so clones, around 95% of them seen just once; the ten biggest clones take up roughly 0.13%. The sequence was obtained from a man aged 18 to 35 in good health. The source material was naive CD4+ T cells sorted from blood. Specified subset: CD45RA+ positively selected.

CDR3 nucleotides: TGTGCCAGCAGTTACGCACGGGGTATGTACAATGAGCAGTTCTTC. Protein: CASSYARGMYNEQFF. This chain connects TRBV6-5 to TRBJ2-1, with D possibly matching TRBD2 (5 bases). Germline CDR1 is MNHEY and CDR2 is SVGAGI. The CDR3 runs to 15 residues. V lost 2 bases to trimming and J lost 4 bases, with 12 bases between them.